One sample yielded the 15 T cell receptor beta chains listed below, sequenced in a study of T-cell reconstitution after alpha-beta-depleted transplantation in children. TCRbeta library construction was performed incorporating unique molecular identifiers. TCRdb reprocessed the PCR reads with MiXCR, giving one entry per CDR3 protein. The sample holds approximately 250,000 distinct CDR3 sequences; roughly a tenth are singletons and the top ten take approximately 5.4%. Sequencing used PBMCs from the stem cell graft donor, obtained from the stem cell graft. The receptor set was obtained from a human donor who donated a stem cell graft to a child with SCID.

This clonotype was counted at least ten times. The chain's CDR3 is CATEIVWEGNQPQHF. DNA for the CDR3: TGTGCCACCGAGATTGTGTGGGAGGGCAATCAGCCCCAGCATTTT. V and J are TRBV6-1 and TRBJ1-5; D gene unclear. The V gene's germline CDR1 is MNHNS and CDR2 SASEGT. Trimming shortened V by 10 bases and J by 2 bases, and 18 bases separated the two germline ends. The CDR3 extends over 15 amino acids.

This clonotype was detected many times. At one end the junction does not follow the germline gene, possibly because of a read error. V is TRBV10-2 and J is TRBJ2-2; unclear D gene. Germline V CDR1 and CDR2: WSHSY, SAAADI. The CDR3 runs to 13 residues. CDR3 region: CASSEANPGELFF. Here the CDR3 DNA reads TGCGCCAGCAGTGAGGCGAACCCCGGGGAGCTGTTTTTT.

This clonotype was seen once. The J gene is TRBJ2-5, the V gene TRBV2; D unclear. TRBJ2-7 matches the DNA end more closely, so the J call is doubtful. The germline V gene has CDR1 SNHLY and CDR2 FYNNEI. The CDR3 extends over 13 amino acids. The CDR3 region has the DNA TGTGCCAGCAGTGCGTTCCGGGTTGGCGAGCAGTACTTC. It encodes CASSAFRVGEQYF.

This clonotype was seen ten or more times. The CDR3 protein is CASARTGRQETQYF. CDR3 coding DNA: TGTGCCAGCGCCAGGACAGGGCGTCAAGAGACCCAGTACTTC. This rearrangement joins TRBV12-3 or TRBV12-4 to TRBJ2-5, with 8 bases fitting TRBD1. The CDR3 is made up of 14 amino acids. V shed 8 bases and J 2 bases; nucleotides not matched to a gene: 7.

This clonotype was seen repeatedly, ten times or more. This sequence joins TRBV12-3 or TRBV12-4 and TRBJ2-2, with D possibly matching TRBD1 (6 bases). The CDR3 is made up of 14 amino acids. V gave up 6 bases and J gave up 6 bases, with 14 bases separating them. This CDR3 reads CASSPRQAPGELFF. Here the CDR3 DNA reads TGTGCCAGCAGCCCAAGACAGGCCCCCGGGGAGCTGTTTTTT.

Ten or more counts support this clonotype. CDR3 coding DNA: TGCGCCAGCAGCGTATCTAGCGGGGGCTCCTACGAGCAGTACTTC. Protein: CASSVSSGGSYEQYF. The rearrangement uses TRBV5-1 and TRBJ2-7; 10 nucleotides line up with TRBD2. The CDR3 length is 15 residues. V was pared by 4 bases and J by 0 bases, with 4 bases of the junction left unmatched. Germline CDR1 is SGHRS and CDR2 is YFSETQ.

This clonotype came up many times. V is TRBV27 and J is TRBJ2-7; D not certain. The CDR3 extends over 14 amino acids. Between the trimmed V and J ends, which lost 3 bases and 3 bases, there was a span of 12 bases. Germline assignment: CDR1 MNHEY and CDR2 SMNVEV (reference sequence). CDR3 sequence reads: CASSFTRGSYEQYF. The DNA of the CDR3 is TGTGCCAGCAGTTTTACTCGAGGCAGCTACGAGCAGTACTTC.

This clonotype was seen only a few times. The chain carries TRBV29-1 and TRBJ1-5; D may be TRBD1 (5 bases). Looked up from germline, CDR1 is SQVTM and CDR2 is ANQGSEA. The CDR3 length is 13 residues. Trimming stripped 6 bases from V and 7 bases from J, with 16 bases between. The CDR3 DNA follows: TGCAGCGTGGCCTCAGGGAGAGGACAGCCCCAGCATTTT. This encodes CSVASGRGQPQHF.

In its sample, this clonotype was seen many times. The CDR3 reads CAGKTGVDTEAFF. The CDR3 nucleotides read TGTGCCGGGAAGACAGGGGTCGACACTGAAGCTTTCTTT. This chain joins TRBV2 and TRBJ1-1; 8 bases map to TRBD1. The CDR3 runs 13 residues. Germline lookup yields CDR1 SNHLY and CDR2 FYNNEI. V trimming: 11 bases; J trimming: 3 bases; junction bases outside the gene matches: 8.

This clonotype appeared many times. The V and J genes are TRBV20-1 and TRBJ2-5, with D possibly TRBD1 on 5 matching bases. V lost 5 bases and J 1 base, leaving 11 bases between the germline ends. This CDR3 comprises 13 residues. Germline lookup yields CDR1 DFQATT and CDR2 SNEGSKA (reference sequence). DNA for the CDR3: TGCAGTGCTCCATACAGGACCCAAGAGACCCAGTACTTC. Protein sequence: CSAPYRTQETQYF.

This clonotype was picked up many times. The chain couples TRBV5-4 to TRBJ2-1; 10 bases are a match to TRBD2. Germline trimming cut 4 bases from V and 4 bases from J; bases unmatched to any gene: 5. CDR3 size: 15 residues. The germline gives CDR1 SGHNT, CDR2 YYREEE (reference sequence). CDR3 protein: CASSLGTSEYNEQFF. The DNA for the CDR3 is TGTGCCAGCAGCCTCGGGACTAGCGAGTACAATGAGCAGTTCTTC.

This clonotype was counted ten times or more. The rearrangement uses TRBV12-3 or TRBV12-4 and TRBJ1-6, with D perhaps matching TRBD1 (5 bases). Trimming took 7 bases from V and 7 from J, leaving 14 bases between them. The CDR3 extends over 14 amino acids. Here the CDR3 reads CASIRGRVNSPLHF. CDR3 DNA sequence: TGTGCCAGCATTCGCGGCAGGGTCAATTCACCCCTCCACTTT.

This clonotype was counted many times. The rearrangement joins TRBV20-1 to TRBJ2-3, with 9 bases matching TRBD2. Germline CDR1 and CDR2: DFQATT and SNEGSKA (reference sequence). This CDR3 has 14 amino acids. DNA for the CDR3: TGCAGCGGGGGGGTAGCGGGGGTACGGAATACGCAGTATTTT. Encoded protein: CSGGVAGVRNTQYF.

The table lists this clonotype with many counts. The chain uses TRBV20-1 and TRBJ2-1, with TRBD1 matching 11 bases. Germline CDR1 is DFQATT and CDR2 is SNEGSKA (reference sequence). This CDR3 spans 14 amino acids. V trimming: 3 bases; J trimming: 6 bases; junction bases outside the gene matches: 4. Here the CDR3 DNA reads TGCAGTGCTAGGCCCGGGACAGGGGGCAATGAGCAGTTCTTC. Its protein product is CSARPGTGGNEQFF.

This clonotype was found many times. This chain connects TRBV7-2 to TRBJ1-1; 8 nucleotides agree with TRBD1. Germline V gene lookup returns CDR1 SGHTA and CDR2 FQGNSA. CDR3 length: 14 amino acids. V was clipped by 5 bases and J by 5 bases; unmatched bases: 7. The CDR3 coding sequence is TGTGCCAGCAGCACGCAGGGGGCGGGAACTGAAGCTTTCTTT. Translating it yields CASSTQGAGTEAFF.